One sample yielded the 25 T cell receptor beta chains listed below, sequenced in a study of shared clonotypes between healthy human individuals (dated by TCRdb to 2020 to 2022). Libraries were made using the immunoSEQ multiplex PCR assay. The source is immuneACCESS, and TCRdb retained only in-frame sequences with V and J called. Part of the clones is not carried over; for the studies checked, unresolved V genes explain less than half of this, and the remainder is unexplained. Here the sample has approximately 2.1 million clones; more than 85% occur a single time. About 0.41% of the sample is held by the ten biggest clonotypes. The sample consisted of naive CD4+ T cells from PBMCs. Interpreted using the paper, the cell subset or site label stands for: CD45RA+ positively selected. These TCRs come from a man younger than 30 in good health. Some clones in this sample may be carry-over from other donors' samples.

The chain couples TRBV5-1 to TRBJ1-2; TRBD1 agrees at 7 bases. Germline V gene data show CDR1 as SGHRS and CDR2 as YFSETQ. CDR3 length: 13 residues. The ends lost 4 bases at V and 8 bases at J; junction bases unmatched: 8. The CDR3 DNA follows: TGCGCCAGCAGCCGGGACAGCGCGGGAGGCTACACCTTC. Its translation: CASSRDSAGGYTF.

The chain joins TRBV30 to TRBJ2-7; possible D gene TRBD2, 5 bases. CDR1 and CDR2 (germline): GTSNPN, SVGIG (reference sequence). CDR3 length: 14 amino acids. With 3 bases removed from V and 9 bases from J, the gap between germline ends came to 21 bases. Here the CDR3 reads CAWRAPSRVLGQYF. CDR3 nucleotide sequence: TGTGCCTGGAGGGCGCCTAGCCGGGTCCTGGGGCAGTACTTC.

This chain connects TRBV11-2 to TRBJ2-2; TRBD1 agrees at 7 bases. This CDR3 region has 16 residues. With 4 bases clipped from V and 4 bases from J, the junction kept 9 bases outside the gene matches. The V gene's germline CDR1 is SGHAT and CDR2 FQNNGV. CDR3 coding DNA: TGTGCCAGCAGCTCTCTACAGGGGAGAGGCACCGGGGAGCTGTTTTTT. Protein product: CASSSLQGRGTGELFF.

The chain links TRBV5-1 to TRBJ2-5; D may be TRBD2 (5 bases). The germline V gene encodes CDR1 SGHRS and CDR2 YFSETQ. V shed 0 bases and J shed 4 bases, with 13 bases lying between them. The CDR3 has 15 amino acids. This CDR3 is CASSLGSARLETQYF. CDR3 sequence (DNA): TGCGCCAGCAGCTTGGGTAGCGCCCGACTAGAGACCCAGTACTTC.

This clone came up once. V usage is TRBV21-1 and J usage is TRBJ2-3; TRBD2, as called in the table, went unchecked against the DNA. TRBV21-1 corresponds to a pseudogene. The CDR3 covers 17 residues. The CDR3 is CASSPPVGRGRTDTQYF. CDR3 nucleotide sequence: TGTGCCAGCAGCCCCCCCGTTGGGCGGGGAAGGACAGATACGCAGTATTTT.

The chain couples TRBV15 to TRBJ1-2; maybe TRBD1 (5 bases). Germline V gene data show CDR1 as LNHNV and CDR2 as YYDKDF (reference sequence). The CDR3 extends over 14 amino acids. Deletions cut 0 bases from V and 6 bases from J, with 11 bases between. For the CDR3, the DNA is TGTGCCACCAGCAGAGATATAAGGGGCAATGGCTACACCTTC. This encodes CATSRDIRGNGYTF.

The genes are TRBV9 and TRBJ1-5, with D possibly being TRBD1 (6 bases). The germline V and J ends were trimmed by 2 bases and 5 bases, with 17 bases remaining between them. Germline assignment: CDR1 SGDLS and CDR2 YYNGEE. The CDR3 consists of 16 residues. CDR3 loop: CASSVRRGARDQPQHF. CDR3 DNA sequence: TGTGCCAGCAGCGTGAGAAGGGGGGCGCGAGATCAGCCCCAGCATTTT.

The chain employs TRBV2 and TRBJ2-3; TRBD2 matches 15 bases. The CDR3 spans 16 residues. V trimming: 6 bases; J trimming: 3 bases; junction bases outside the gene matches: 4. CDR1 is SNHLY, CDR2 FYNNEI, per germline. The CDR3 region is CASRPGLAGGTDTQYF. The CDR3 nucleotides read TGTGCCAGCAGGCCGGGACTAGCGGGAGGAACAGATACGCAGTATTTT.

DNA for the CDR3: TGCGCCAGCAGCTACGACGAAGTAAGAGATACGCAGTATTTT. Translating gives CASSYDEVRDTQYF. This chain links TRBV5-1 with TRBJ2-3, with D unresolved. Germline V gene data show CDR1 as SGHRS and CDR2 as YFSETQ. Trimming pared 3 bases from V and 5 bases from J, leaving 13 bases between. This CDR3 has 14 amino acids.

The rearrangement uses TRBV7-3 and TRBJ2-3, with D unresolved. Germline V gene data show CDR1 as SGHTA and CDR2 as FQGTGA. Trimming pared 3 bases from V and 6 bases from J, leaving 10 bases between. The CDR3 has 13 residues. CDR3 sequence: CASSLWAQDTQYF. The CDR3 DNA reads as TGTGCCAGCAGCTTGTGGGCGCAGGATACGCAGTATTTT.

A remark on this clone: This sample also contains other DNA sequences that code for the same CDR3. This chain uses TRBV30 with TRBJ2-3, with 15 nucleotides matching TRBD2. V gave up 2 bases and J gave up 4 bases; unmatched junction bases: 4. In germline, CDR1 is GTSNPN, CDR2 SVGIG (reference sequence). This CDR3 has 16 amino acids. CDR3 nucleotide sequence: TGTGCCTGGAGTCCCGGACTAGCGGGAGGGCCAGATACGCAGTATTTT. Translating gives CAWSPGLAGGPDTQYF.

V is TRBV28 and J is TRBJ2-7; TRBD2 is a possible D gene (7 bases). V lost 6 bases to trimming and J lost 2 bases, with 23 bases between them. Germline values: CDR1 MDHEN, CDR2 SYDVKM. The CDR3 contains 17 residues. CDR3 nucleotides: TGTGCCAGCAGCGTGTCGGGTTGGGGGCGGGAGACCTACGAGCAGTACTTC. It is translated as CASSVSGWGRETYEQYF.

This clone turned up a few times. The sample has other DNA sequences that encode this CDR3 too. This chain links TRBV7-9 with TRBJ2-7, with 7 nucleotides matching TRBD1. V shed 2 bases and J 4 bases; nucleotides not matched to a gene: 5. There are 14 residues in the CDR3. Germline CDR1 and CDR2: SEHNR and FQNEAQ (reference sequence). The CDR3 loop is CASSLWDRDYEQYF. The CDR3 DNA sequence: TGTGCCAGCAGCTTATGGGACAGAGATTACGAGCAGTACTTC.

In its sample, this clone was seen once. The CDR3 region is CASSLSTSGRREQYF. CDR3 nucleotides: TGTGCCAGCAGCTTGTCGACTAGCGGGAGACGCGAGCAGTACTTC. The J gene is TRBJ2-7, the V gene TRBV5-5, with 12 bases that match TRBD2. V gave up 1 base and J gave up 6 bases; unmatched junction bases: 5. This CDR3 region has 15 residues. Germline V gene data show CDR1 as SGHKS and CDR2 as YYEKEE (reference sequence).

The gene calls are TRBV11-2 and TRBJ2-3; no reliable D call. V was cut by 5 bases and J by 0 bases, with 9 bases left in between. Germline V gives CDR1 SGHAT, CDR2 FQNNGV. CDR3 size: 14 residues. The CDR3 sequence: CASSLQRSTDTQYF. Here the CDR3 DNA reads TGTGCCAGCAGCCTACAGCGTAGCACAGATACGCAGTATTTT.

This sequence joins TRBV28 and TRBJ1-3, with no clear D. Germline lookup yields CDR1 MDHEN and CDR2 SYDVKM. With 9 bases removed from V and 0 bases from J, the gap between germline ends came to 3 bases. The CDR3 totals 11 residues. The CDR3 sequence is CASASGNTIYF. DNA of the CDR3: TGTGCCAGTGCCTCTGGAAACACCATATATTTT.

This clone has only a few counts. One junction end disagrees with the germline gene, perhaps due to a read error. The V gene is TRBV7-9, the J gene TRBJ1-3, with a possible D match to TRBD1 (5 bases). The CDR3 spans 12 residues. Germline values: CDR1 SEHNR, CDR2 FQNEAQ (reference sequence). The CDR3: CASSFRAREEDF. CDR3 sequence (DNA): TGTGCCAGCAGCTTCCGGGCCAGGGAGGAAGATTTT.

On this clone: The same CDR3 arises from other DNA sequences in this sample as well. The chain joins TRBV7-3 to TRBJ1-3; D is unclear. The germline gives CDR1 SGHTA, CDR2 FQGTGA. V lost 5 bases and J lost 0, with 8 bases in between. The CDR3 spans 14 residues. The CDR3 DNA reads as TGTGCCAGCAGCCCCGGGTCCTCTGGAAACACCATATATTTT. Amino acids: CASSPGSSGNTIYF.

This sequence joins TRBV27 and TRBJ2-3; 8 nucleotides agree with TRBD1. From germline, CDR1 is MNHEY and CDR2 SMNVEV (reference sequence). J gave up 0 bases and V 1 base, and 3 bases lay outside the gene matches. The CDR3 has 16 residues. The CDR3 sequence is CASSLYRTGSTDTQYF. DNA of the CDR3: TGTGCCAGCAGTTTATATAGGACAGGGAGCACAGATACGCAGTATTTT.

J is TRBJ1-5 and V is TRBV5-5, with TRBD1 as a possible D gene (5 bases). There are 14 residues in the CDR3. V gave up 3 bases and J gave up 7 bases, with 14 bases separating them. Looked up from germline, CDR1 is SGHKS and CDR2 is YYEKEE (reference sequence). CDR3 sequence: CASSSGTQSQPQHF. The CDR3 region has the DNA TGTGCCAGCAGCTCCGGGACGCAATCCCAGCCCCAGCATTTT. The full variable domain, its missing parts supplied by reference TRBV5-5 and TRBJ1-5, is DAGVTQSPTHLIKTRGQQVTLRCSPISGHKSVSWYQQVLGQGPQFIFQYYEKEERGRGNFPDRFSARQFPNYSSELNVNALLLGDSALYLCASSSGTQSQPQHFGDGTRLSIL.

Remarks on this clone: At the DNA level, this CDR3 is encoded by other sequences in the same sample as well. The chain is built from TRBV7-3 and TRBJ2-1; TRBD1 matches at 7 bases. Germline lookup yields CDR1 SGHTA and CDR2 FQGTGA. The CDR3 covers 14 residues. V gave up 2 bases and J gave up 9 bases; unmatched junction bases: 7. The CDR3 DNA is TGTGCCAGCAGCTTATACCCCGCAGGGGGTGAGCAGTTCTTC. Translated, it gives CASSLYPAGGEQFF.

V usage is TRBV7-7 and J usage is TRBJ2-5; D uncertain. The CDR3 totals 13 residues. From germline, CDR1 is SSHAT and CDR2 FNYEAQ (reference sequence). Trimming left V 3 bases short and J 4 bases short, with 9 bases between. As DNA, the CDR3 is TGTGCCAGCAGCTTGGCGGTTTTAGAGACCCAGTACTTC. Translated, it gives CASSLAVLETQYF.

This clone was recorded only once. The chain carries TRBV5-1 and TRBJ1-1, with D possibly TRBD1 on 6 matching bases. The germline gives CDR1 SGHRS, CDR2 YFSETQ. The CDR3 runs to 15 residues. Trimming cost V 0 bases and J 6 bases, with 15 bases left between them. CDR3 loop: CASSLEGRGGPEAFF. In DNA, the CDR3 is TGCGCCAGCAGCTTGGAGGGCAGGGGAGGCCCTGAAGCTTTCTTT.

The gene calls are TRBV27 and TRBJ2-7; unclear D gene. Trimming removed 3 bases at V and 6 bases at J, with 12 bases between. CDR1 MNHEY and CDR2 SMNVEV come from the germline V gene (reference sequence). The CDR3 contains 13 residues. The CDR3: CASSFGVHSEQYF. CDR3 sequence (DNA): TGTGCCAGCAGTTTTGGGGTCCATTCCGAGCAGTACTTC.

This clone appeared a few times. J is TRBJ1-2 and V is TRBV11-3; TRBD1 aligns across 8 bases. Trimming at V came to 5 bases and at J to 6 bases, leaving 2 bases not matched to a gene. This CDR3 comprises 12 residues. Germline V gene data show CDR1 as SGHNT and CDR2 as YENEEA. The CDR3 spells CASSETGDGYTF. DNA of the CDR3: TGTGCCAGCAGCGAGACAGGGGATGGCTACACCTTC.